Shown below are 3 T cell receptor beta chains from a single sample sequenced in a study of cytotoxic CD8 clonotypes in ibrutinib-treated CLL. Assay: immunoSEQ multiplex PCR; the TCRdb copy retains only in-frame clones and omits some. The sample has about 160,000 clones; approximately 80% are singletons. Specimen: PBMCs, collected after 12 months of ibrutinib treatment. Every receptor here comes from a human donor with chronic lymphocytic leukemia.

The rearrangement links TRBV9 to TRBJ2-5, with 7 nucleotides matching TRBD2. CDR3 length equals 16 residues. V was pared by 2 bases and J by 5 bases, with 12 bases of the junction left unmatched. Germline V lookup: CDR1 SGDLS, CDR2 YYNGEE. The CDR3, as DNA: TGTGCCAGCAGCGTCTCAACTAGCGTTACCCGGGAGACCCAGTACTTC. It specifies CASSVSTSVTRETQYF. The whole variable domain, filled in from reference TRBV9 and TRBJ2-5, reads DSGVTQTPKHLITATGQRVTLRCSPRSGDLSVYWYQQSLDQGLQFLIQYYNGEERAKGNILERFSAQQFPDLHSELNLSSLELGDSALYFCASSVSTSVTRETQYFGPGTRLLVL.

The J gene is TRBJ2-1, the V gene TRBV7-9; D not resolved. This CDR3 has 10 amino acids. Germline V gene data show CDR1 as SEHNR and CDR2 as FQNEAQ (reference sequence). Between the trimmed V and J ends, which lost 5 bases and 9 bases, there was a span of 5 bases. CDR3 DNA sequence: TGTGCCAGCAGCCGCCGTGAGCAGTTCTTC. Residues: CASSRREQFF.

The V gene is TRBV10-3, the J gene TRBJ2-7; D possibly corresponds to TRBD1 (6 bases). V was cut by 8 bases and J by 2 bases, with 19 bases left in between. CDR3 length: 15 residues. Per germline, CDR1 ENHRY and CDR2 SYGVKD. The CDR3 sequence: CAIQTGWGQTYEQYF. The CDR3 DNA sequence: TGTGCCATCCAGACGGGGTGGGGACAAACCTACGAGCAGTACTTC.